This T cell receptor beta chain was recovered during a study of T cell responses to AZD1222 COVID-19 vaccine. In its sample, this clone was seen a few times. CDR3 length: 16 residues. In germline, CDR1 is SGDLS, CDR2 YYNGEE. Between the trimmed V and J ends, which lost 0 bases and 4 bases, there was a span of 14 bases. TCRdb's table, derived via immunoSEQ multiplex PCR, lists solely in-frame clones and lacks some. The sample has 100,000 to 150,000 clones, approximately 91% seen once. The material was peripheral blood, obtained 28 days after the second AZD1222 dose. The source is an adult who received the AZD1222 COVID-19 vaccine. V and J are TRBV9 and TRBJ1-3; D perhaps matches TRBD1 (6 bases). Written as DNA, the CDR3 is TGTGCCAGCAGCGTAGAACCGGGACACCTAGGAAACACCATATATTTT. Protein: CASSVEPGHLGNTIYF.